The 31 T cell receptor beta chains below come from one sample, sequenced in a study of T cells in women clearing cervical HPV infection. Using immunoSEQ multiplex PCR, the repertoire was profiled, and TCRdb retains in-frame clones only, with some absent. The table gives about 20,000 clones; the top ten clones make up 5% of it. Sequencing was performed on blood buffy coat. These receptors were taken from a woman between 18 and 69 years old with a cervical HPV16 infection that either progressed to CIN3+ or cleared (not recorded which).

Of note for this clone: The sequenced fragment ends 3 residues before the CDR3 boundary, so the rest is inferred from the germline J gene. The chain couples TRBV4-1 to TRBJ2-7, with 9 bases fitting TRBD1. CDR1 is MGHRA, CDR2 YSYEKL, per germline. The length of the CDR3 is 13 residues. Germline trimming cut 5 bases from V and 5 bases from J; bases unmatched to any gene: 4. Partial CDR3 DNA: TGCGCCAGCAGCTTTCGGACAGGGGACGAG. Protein sequence: CASSFRTGDE. The full CDR3 is CASSFRTGDEQYF.

For this clone: Read sequence stops 3 residues before the CDR3 end, and the germline J gene provides the missing end. This chain links TRBV28 with TRBJ2-4; TRBD2 might be the D (5 bases). Germline V gene sequence: CDR1 MDHEN, CDR2 SYDVKM. The V gene lost 6 bases and the J gene lost 0 bases, with 12 bases spanning the gap. This CDR3 region has 15 residues. The sequenced CDR3 bases are TGTGCCAGCAGCCCCCGGACTCTAGCCAAAAACATT. Translation: CASSPRTLAKNI. The whole CDR3 protein is CASSPRTLAKNIQYF.

Of note for this clone: The read is 3 residues too short to cover the CDR3 end, so that end is filled in from the germline J gene. V and J are TRBV5-4 and TRBJ1-2; TRBD1 matches 7 bases. CDR1 and CDR2 (germline): SGHNT, YYREEE (reference sequence). The CDR3 is 15 residues long. V lost 4 bases, J lost 2 bases, and 8 bases stayed unmatched. CDR3 loop: CASSLSGTANYGYTF. The sequenced part of the CDR3 DNA is TGTGCCAGCAGCCTATCCGGGACAGCGAACTATGGC.

Turning to this clone: The read halts 3 residues ahead of the CDR3 end, with the missing end drawn from the germline J gene. The chain has TRBV7-6 and TRBJ2-2, with 9 positions matching TRBD1. The CDR3 has 15 residues. Per the germline V gene, CDR1 is SGHVS and CDR2 is FNYEAQ. CDR3 protein: CASSPTGTGFEKLFF. The covered CDR3 bases are TGTGCCAGCAGCCCGACCGGGACAGGGTTCGAAAAG.

Regarding this clone: The read terminates 3 residues before the CDR3 end, so the remaining end is supplied by the germline J gene. This chain joins TRBV4-1 and TRBJ1-4; D possibly corresponds to TRBD1 (5 bases). CDR1 is MGHRA, CDR2 YSYEKL, per germline. The CDR3 consists of 17 residues. V was shortened by 0 bases and J by 2 bases, with 13 bases between the two germline ends. CDR3 DNA (partial): TGCGCCAGCAGCCAAGAACTGGCAGGGAATACTAATGAAAAA. It specifies CASSQELAGNTNEK. The whole CDR3 is CASSQELAGNTNEKLFF.

About this clone: Read data end 3 residues before the CDR3 end; the end is taken from the germline J gene. The chain carries TRBV7-2 and TRBJ1-1, with a weak D call TRBD1 (6 bases). There are 14 residues in the CDR3. V lost 5 bases, J lost 2 bases, and 12 bases lay in between. In germline, CDR1 is SGHTA, CDR2 FQGNSA. CDR3 region: CASSQDRINTEAFF. CDR3 DNA (partial): TGTGCCAGCAGCCAAGACAGGATTAACACTGAA.

To note about this clone: Read data end 3 residues before the CDR3 end; the end is taken from the germline J gene. This rearrangement joins TRBV4-1 to TRBJ2-7, with D perhaps TRBD2 (6 bases). The CDR3 totals 14 residues. The V gene's germline CDR1 is MGHRA and CDR2 YSYEKL. V was cut by 2 bases and J by 3 bases, with 11 bases left in between. The CDR3: CASSQRLASYEQYF. The part of the CDR3 DNA that was read is TGCGCCAGCAGCCAAAGGCTAGCGAGCTACGAG.

The CDR3 bases that were read are TGTGCCTGGAGAAAGGACAGGGCCCCAACTAATGAAAAA. This codes for CAWRKDRAPTNEK. The whole CDR3 sequence reads CAWRKDRAPTNEKLFF. The chain links TRBV30 to TRBJ1-4; 8 positions match TRBD1. The CDR3 end lies 3 residues beyond the end of the read and is filled in from the germline J gene. CDR3 size: 16 residues. Trimming removed 3 bases from V and 0 bases from J; junction bases left unmatched: 6. CDR1 is GTSNPN, CDR2 SVGIG, per germline (reference sequence).

A note on this clone: The sequenced fragment ends 3 residues before the CDR3 boundary, so the rest is inferred from the germline J gene. The chain combines TRBV6-4 with TRBJ2-3; 10 bases align to TRBD2. Germline V lookup: CDR1 MRHNA, CDR2 SNTAGT. The CDR3 spans 14 residues. V dropped 3 bases and J dropped 4; count of bases not matched to a gene: 1. CDR3 loop: CASSESGGADTQYF. The sequenced CDR3 bases are TGTGCCAGCAGTGAAAGCGGGGGGGCAGATACG.

About this clone: The CDR3 end lies 3 residues beyond the end of the read and is filled in from the germline J gene. The chain links TRBV7-9 to TRBJ2-5, with 13 nucleotides matching TRBD2. The CDR3 is made up of 15 amino acids. The germline V gene has CDR1 SEHNR and CDR2 FQNEAQ (reference sequence). The CDR3 DNA, read in part, is TGTGCCAGCAGCACTAGCGGGGGGGGGACAGATACC. As protein: CASSTSGGGTDT. The entire CDR3 reads CASSTSGGGTDTQYF.

Comments on this clone: The DNA ends 3 residues before the CDR3 does, and the rest of the CDR3 is filled in from the germline J gene. The V call is TRBV19, the J call TRBJ2-1; D gene ambiguous. V lost 0 bases and J lost 2, with 11 bases in between. Germline CDR1 is LNHDA and CDR2 is SQIVND (reference sequence). CDR3 length equals 16 residues. The CDR3 region is CASSIDLSGPYNEQFF. Partial CDR3 DNA: TGTGCCAGTAGTATAGATCTAAGTGGGCCCTACAATGAG.

The CDR3 is CSATGVSRGAVVDTQYF. The CDR3 bases that were read are TGCAGTGCAACCGGGGTCTCGCGGGGGGCGGTGGTAGATACG. This chain joins TRBV20-1 and TRBJ2-3; 8 bases align to TRBD2. The CDR3 goes on 3 residues after the read ends, and that part is filled in from the germline J gene. CDR3 length equals 17 residues. After removal of 6 bases from V and 5 bases from J, the junction contained 19 bases not matched to a gene. Germline CDR1 DFQATT, CDR2 SNEGSKA (reference sequence).

On this clone itself: The read terminates 3 residues ahead of where the CDR3 ends, so the germline J gene completes it. The chain links TRBV18 to TRBJ1-3; unclear D gene. V gave up 0 bases and J gave up 1 base, with 10 bases separating them. The germline CDR1 and CDR2 sequences are KGHSH and LQKENI. This CDR3 comprises 16 residues. The CDR3: CASSPPAVRSGNTIYF. The CDR3 DNA, read in part, is TGTGCCAGCTCACCACCAGCGGTAAGGTCTGGAAACACC.

On this clone: The CDR3 extends 3 residues past the end of the read, so its final part is completed from the germline J gene. This rearrangement joins TRBV12-5 to TRBJ2-5, with D possibly being TRBD1 (6 bases). Germline V gives CDR1 LGHNT, CDR2 FRNRAP. This CDR3 comprises 13 residues. V lost 7 bases and J 2 bases, leaving 11 bases between the germline ends. The sequenced part of the CDR3 DNA is TGTGCTAGTGTCCTCCAGGGGCAAGAGACC. Translating it yields CASVLQGQET. From start to end, the CDR3 is CASVLQGQETQYF.

Comments on this clone: The observed sequence ends 3 residues before the CDR3 terminus, with the missing tail filled in from the germline J gene. The rearrangement links TRBV5-1 to TRBJ2-5; a weak D match, TRBD1 (5 bases). Germline loops: CDR1 SGHRS, CDR2 YFSETQ. Trimming shortened V by 2 bases and J by 4 bases, and 12 bases separated the two germline ends. The CDR3 runs to 14 residues. The CDR3 bases that were read are TGCGCCAGCAGCTTTGAACAGGCTAGAGAGACC. Translating gives CASSFEQARET. The full CDR3 sequence reads CASSFEQARETQYF. Combining the CDR3 with reference TRBV5-1 and TRBJ2-5 gives the whole variable domain KAGVTQTPRYLIKTRGQQVTLSCSPISGHRSVSWYQQTPGQGLQFLFEYFSETQRNKGNFPGRFSGRQFSNSRSEMNVSTLELGDSALYLCASSFEQARETQYFGPGTRLLVL.

About this clone: The read terminates 3 residues before the CDR3 end, so the remaining end is supplied by the germline J gene. The V call is TRBV20-1, the J call TRBJ2-4; 8 bases fit TRBD2. The CDR3 runs to 12 residues. CDR1 and CDR2 from the germline V gene are DFQATT and SNEGSKA (reference sequence). The CDR3 bases that were read are TGCAGTGCTAGACTCGCGGGGGGACCT. Its protein product is CSARLAGGP. The whole CDR3 region reads CSARLAGGPQYF.

As for this clone: The read stops 3 residues short of the end of the CDR3; the missing end is completed from the germline J gene. The genes are TRBV30 and TRBJ2-7; tentative D call: TRBD1 (8 bases). Germline lookup yields CDR1 GTSNPN and CDR2 SVGIG (reference sequence). CDR3 length equals 13 residues. Deletions cut 5 bases from V and 3 bases from J, with 14 bases between. CDR3 amino acids: CAWSQGGDYEQYF. CDR3 DNA, as far as it was read: TGTGCCTGGTCACAGGGGGGGGACTACGAG.

As for this clone: The read ends 3 residues shy of where the CDR3 ends; the end is completed using the germline J gene. The chain links TRBV6-4 to TRBJ2-1; the match to TRBD2 covers 10 bases. In germline, CDR1 is MRHNA, CDR2 SNTAGT. The ends lost 6 bases at V and 7 bases at J; junction bases unmatched: 12. The CDR3 length is 16 residues. CDR3 bases read: TGTGCCAGCAGCCCAGAAGCGGGGGGGACCTGGAATGAG. It encodes CASSPEAGGTWNE. The entire CDR3 sequence reads CASSPEAGGTWNEQFF.

As concerns this clone: The DNA ends 3 residues before the CDR3 does, and the rest of the CDR3 is filled in from the germline J gene. The rearrangement joins TRBV18 to TRBJ2-3; 7 bases match TRBD1. CDR1 is KGHSH, CDR2 LQKENI, per germline. The J segment lost 3 bases and the V segment lost 0 bases, leaving 3 bases of the junction unmatched. There are 15 residues in the CDR3. The CDR3 loop reads CASSPPGQETDTQYF. The sequenced part of the CDR3 DNA is TGTGCCAGCTCACCACCCGGACAGGAAACAGATACG.

A note on this clone: The read terminates 3 residues ahead of where the CDR3 ends, so the germline J gene completes it. The V and J genes are TRBV19 and TRBJ1-5; D is ambiguous. Germline V CDR1 and CDR2: LNHDA, SQIVND (reference sequence). V gave up 1 base and J gave up 0 bases, with 7 bases separating them. CDR3 length equals 15 residues. The sequenced part of the CDR3 DNA is TGTGCCAGTAGTATAGCTTTCTATAGCAATCAGCCC. It encodes CASSIAFYSNQP. The whole CDR3 protein reads CASSIAFYSNQPQHF.

On this clone itself: An end of the junction does not agree with germline; a read error may underlie this. Read coverage stops 3 residues before the CDR3 terminus; the germline J gene supplies the remainder. The V call is TRBV4-2, the J call TRBJ2-3, with a possible D match to TRBD2 (6 bases). Germline CDR1 is LGHNA and CDR2 is YNFKEQ. The CDR3 extends over 13 amino acids. CDR3 loop: CASSQGGPDTQYF. Partial CDR3 DNA: TGCGCCAGCAGCCAAGGAGGGCCAGATACG.

The CDR3 is CASSLRGYEQFF. The part of the CDR3 DNA that was read is TGTGCCAGCAGTTTAAGGGGATATGAG. The genes are TRBV27 and TRBJ2-1; the D gene is possibly TRBD1 (5 bases). Read coverage stops 3 residues before the CDR3 terminus; the germline J gene supplies the remainder. Trimming pared 2 bases from V and 8 bases from J, leaving 7 bases between. In germline, CDR1 is MNHEY, CDR2 SMNVEV (reference sequence). This CDR3 is 12 amino acids long.

CDR3 amino acids: CASSPGYDYTF. CDR3 DNA (partial): TGTGCCAGCAGCCCAGGGTACGAC. The chain employs TRBV7-9 and TRBJ1-2; tentative D call: TRBD1 (5 bases). With the read ending 3 residues before the CDR3 end, the germline J gene is used to fill in that end. This CDR3 comprises 11 residues. The germline V gene has CDR1 SEHNR and CDR2 FQNEAQ (reference sequence).

Note on this clone: With the read ending 3 residues before the CDR3 end, the germline J gene is used to fill in that end. This chain uses TRBV7-6 with TRBJ2-2; TRBD2 agrees at 11 bases. The CDR3 totals 17 residues. V was clipped by 2 bases and J by 1 base; unmatched bases: 3. Germline values: CDR1 SGHVS, CDR2 FNYEAQ. CDR3 bases read: TGTGCCAGCAGCTTATTTCTAGCGGGGGGGAACACCGGGGAG. It yields the protein CASSLFLAGGNTGE. The full-length CDR3 reads as CASSLFLAGGNTGELFF.

Partial CDR3 DNA: TGTGCCAGCAGCAACGGGGGTGCCCGGGAGACC. This encodes CASSNGGARET. The complete CDR3 reads CASSNGGARETQYF. The chain uses TRBV5-8 and TRBJ2-5; D is possibly TRBD2 (6 bases). The CDR3 end lies 3 residues beyond the end of the read and is filled in from the germline J gene. Per germline, CDR1 SGHTS and CDR2 YDEGEE. This CDR3 region has 14 residues. Trimming took 4 bases from V and 5 from J, leaving 15 bases between them.

Its frequency marks this clone as medium-sized. The read comes to an end 3 residues before the CDR3 does, leaving the germline J gene to fill in the end. This chain connects TRBV7-1 to TRBJ2-7; weak D call: TRBD2 (6 bases). TRBV7-1 is filed as an ORF, its function uncertain. V lost 3 bases, J lost 1 base, and 28 bases lay in between. The CDR3 is 20 amino acids. The part of the CDR3 DNA that was read is TGTGCCAGCAGCTCTACCCCCGGGACTTTACTGTACAAGCCATCCTACGAG. This gives the protein CASSSTPGTLLYKPSYE. The CDR3 in full is CASSSTPGTLLYKPSYEQYF.

Remarks on this clone: With the read ending 3 residues before the CDR3 end, the germline J gene is used to fill in that end. The chain recombines TRBV19 with TRBJ1-5; a weak D match, TRBD1 (5 bases). The CDR3 runs 14 residues. Per the germline V gene, CDR1 is LNHDA and CDR2 is SQIVND (reference sequence). Trimming took off 3 bases at V and 6 bases at J, with 12 bases between the two ends. CDR3 bases read: TGTGCCAGTAGTATCCAAGGGGCTCGTCAGCCC. Translation gives CASSIQGARQP. Given in full, the CDR3 is CASSIQGARQPQHF. Based on the CDR3 plus reference TRBV19 and TRBJ1-5, the full variable domain is DGGITQSPKYLFRKEGQNVTLSCEQNLNHDAMYWYRQDPGQGLRLIYYSQIVNDFQKGDIAEGYSVSREKKESFPLTVTSAQKNPTAFYLCASSIQGARQPQHFGDGTRLSIL.

About this clone: The CDR3 end lies 3 residues beyond the end of the read and is filled in from the germline J gene. The rearrangement joins TRBV20-1 to TRBJ2-3; no clear D. Germline values: CDR1 DFQATT, CDR2 SNEGSKA (reference sequence). The CDR3 spans 12 residues. The CDR3 reads CSARPYQETQYF. The part of the CDR3 DNA that was read is TGCAGTGCTAGACCCTACCAAGAGACG.

Comments on this clone: Read coverage stops 3 residues before the CDR3 terminus; the germline J gene supplies the remainder. The chain uses TRBV4-1 and TRBJ2-3; TRBD2 matches 8 bases. This CDR3 is 15 amino acids long. Germline V gives CDR1 MGHRA, CDR2 YSYEKL. Germline trimming cut 1 base from V and 4 bases from J; bases unmatched to any gene: 4. The CDR3 bases that were read are TGCGCCAGCAGCCAAGTAGCGGGGTTCCCAGATACG. This encodes CASSQVAGFPDT. The complete CDR3 reads CASSQVAGFPDTQYF.

With respect to this clone: Coverage ceases 3 residues before the CDR3 finishes, and the germline J gene fills in the end. The genes are TRBV6-1 and TRBJ2-2, with TRBD2 matching over 14 bases. This CDR3 is 16 amino acids long. The junction had 3 bases not matched to a gene; V was cut back by 5 bases and J by 4 bases. Germline loops: CDR1 MNHNS, CDR2 SASEGT. The part of the CDR3 DNA that was read is TGTGCCAGCAGTAAAGGGACTAGCGGGAGCACCGGGGAG. This encodes CASSKGTSGSTGE. The entire CDR3 reads CASSKGTSGSTGELFF.

For this clone: The DNA ends 3 residues before the CDR3 does, and the rest of the CDR3 is filled in from the germline J gene. V gene TRBV7-3 combines with J gene TRBJ2-3; a weak D match, TRBD2 (7 bases). The germline CDR1 and CDR2 sequences are SGHTA and FQGTGA. The CDR3 covers 14 residues. The CDR3 protein is CASSFSGGRETQYF. Partial CDR3 DNA: TGTGCCAGCAGCTTCTCGGGGGGCCGGGAGACG.